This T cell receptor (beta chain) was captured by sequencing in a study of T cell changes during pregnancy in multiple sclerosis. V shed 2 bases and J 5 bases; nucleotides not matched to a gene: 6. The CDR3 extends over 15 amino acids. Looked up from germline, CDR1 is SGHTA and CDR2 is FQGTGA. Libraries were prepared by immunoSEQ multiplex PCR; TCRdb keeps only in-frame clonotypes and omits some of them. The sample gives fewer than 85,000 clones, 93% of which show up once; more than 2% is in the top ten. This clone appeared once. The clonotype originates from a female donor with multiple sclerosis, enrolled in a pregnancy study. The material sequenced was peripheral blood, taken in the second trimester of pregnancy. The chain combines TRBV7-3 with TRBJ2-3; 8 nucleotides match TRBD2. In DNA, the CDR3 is TGTGCCAGCAGCTTAGTCGGGGGGGTGGGAGATACGCAGTATTTT. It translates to CASSLVGGVGDTQYF.